This passage covers 8 T cell receptor beta chains from one sample sequenced in a study of CXCR3-negative and CXCR3-positive naive CD8 T cells. Their antigens remain unidentified. Study-wide results and limits: More hydrophobic TRB CDR3s occurred in CXCR3-positive than in CXCR3-negative naive cells.

Via 5' RACE with UMI labels, TRB cDNA libraries were prepared. TCRdb reanalyzed the 5' RACE reads, giving one entry per CDR3 protein sequence and no DNA. The table lists around 160,000 distinct CDR3 sequences. The sample comprised naive CXCR3+ CD8+ T cells from blood. The subset: CD45RO-CCR7+CD27+CD95- naive CD8+ T cells expressing CXCR3 (TNR3+). These receptors were taken from a human donor in good health. Some clones in this sample may be carry-over from other donors' samples.

This chain uses TRBV7-3 with TRBJ2-2. This CDR3 comprises 12 residues. The germline CDR1 and CDR2 sequences are SGHTA and FQGTGA. The CDR3 region is CASSVNTGELFF.

This chain uses TRBV27 with TRBJ1-4. CDR1 MNHEY and CDR2 SMNVEV come from the germline V gene (reference sequence). The CDR3 is made up of 12 amino acids. The CDR3 protein is CASSFPNEKLFF.

The chain links TRBV29-1 to TRBJ2-7. CDR1 and CDR2 (germline): SQVTM, ANQGSEA. There are 14 residues in the CDR3. The chain's CDR3 is CSVERAGGPYEQYF.

This chain connects TRBV29-1 to TRBJ2-2; as DNA is missing, the TRBD1 call by TCRdb cannot be tested. The CDR3 spans 12 residues. Germline V gene lookup returns CDR1 SQVTM and CDR2 ANQGSEA. The CDR3 sequence is CSVPDSTGELFF.

This sequence joins TRBV18 and TRBJ2-3; the D gene TCRdb calls, TRBD2, cannot be checked with no DNA. The germline gives CDR1 KGHSH, CDR2 LQKENI. CDR3 length: 17 amino acids. Here the CDR3 reads CASSETGLAGFTDTQYF.

The CDR3 here is CSVGWEGTNEQYF. The chain is built from TRBV29-1 and TRBJ2-7; TCRdb lists TRBD2, though no DNA is available to test this call. Germline lookup yields CDR1 SQVTM and CDR2 ANQGSEA. The length of the CDR3 is 13 residues.

The chain combines TRBV6-1 with TRBJ1-1; TCRdb picks TRBD1, but there is no DNA to check that call. The CDR3 length is 13 residues. Germline V gene sequence: CDR1 MNHNS, CDR2 SASEGT. CDR3 sequence reads: CASRHGQNTEAFF.

The V gene is TRBV29-1, the J gene TRBJ2-1; lacking DNA, the TRBD2 call made by TCRdb goes unchecked. The length of the CDR3 is 16 residues. Germline V gene lookup returns CDR1 SQVTM and CDR2 ANQGSEA. The CDR3 reads CSVEGLDEREGNEQFF.